The clone carrying this T cell receptor (beta chain) rates as medium-sized. Its antigen is undetermined. This CDR3 is 13 amino acids long. The V gene's germline CDR1 is MGHRA and CDR2 YSYEKL. The V gene lost 5 bases and the J gene lost 8 bases, with 15 bases spanning the gap. The data were obtained in a study of neurological immune-mediated disorders. Study-wide results and limits: There were no CDR3 amino acid sequences shared by expanded clones across subjects, a result suggesting private repertoires in all groups.

Each TCR transcript was tagged with a 10-nucleotide random UMI during 5'RACE. One entry per CDR3 protein results from TCRdb running MiXCR on the 5' RACE reads. This table holds roughly 21,000 distinct CDR3 sequences, roughly 15% found once. Unsorted libraries were generated from 2 million PBMCs held at -80 degrees C. The V call is TRBV4-1, the J call TRBJ1-1; perhaps TRBD1 as D (5 bases). The TCR originated in a female donor with HTLV-1-associated myelopathy (HAM/TSP). The specimen was PBMCs. CDR3 coding DNA: TGCGCCAGCAGCAAGCCGGGGGTGGGCGAAGCTTTCTTT. It codes for CASSKPGVGEAFF.